The sequence of this TCR beta chain was determined in a study of OX40 agonist ivuxolimab in advanced cancers. At the level of the study: Administration of intravenous ivuxolimab to patients occurred every 2 weeks at 0.01 to 10 mg/kg. In three patients, partial responses were observed, one with hepatocellular carcinoma and two with cutaneous melanoma. The study, taken as a whole, reports: Average numbers of expanded clones were greater in CD8+ T cells than in CD4+.

Using immunoSEQ multiplex PCR, the repertoire was profiled, and TCRdb retains in-frame clones only, with some absent. Among over 45,000 clones listed, around 86% were seen once. About this clone: What it binds is not known.

People who had autoimmune disease history or systemic immunosuppression were excluded. This specimen consisted of CD4+ or CD8+ T cells sorted from blood, obtained in a trial of the OX40 agonist ivuxolimab. This sequence originates from an adult with an advanced solid tumor such as melanoma, head and neck, liver or kidney cancer.

This chain's CDR3 is CASSPRTDYGYTF. In DNA, the CDR3 is TGTGCCAGTAGTCCTCGGACGGATTATGGCTACACCTTC. V and J are TRBV19 and TRBJ1-2; D is unclear. CDR1 is LNHDA, CDR2 SQIVND, per germline (reference sequence). The CDR3 runs to 13 residues. V dropped 5 bases and J dropped 5 bases, with 12 bases sitting between them.